These 11 T cell receptor beta chains share one sample of origin, sequenced in a study of T cells after yellow fever vaccination. Via MiXCR, TCRdb re-called the 5' RACE reads, giving one row per CDR3 protein. The sample gives about 430,000 distinct CDR3 sequences, roughly a sixth of which show up once; roughly a sixth is in the top ten. The sequenced sample was PBMCs, obtained before the yellow fever booster vaccination. The source of these receptors is a man aged 18 to 29 who received the YFV17D yellow fever vaccine.

This chain uses TRBV6-5 with TRBJ2-3, with D unclear. V gave up 0 bases and J gave up 4 bases, with 14 bases separating them. Germline CDR1 and CDR2: MNHEY and SVGAGI. The CDR3 runs 16 residues. CDR3 DNA: TGTGCCAGCAGTTACTCGAAGGTCTACACAGCAGATACGCAGTATTTT. It encodes CASSYSKVYTADTQYF.

V usage is TRBV7-6 and J usage is TRBJ2-3; TRBD1 aligns across 11 bases. The CDR3 covers 15 residues. With V trimmed by 6 bases and J by 4 bases, 6 bases remained unmatched. Per germline, CDR1 SGHVS and CDR2 FNYEAQ. The CDR3: CASSKTGQGADTQYF. CDR3 nucleotides: TGTGCCAGCAGTAAAACGGGACAGGGGGCAGATACGCAGTATTTT.

The V gene is TRBV28, the J gene TRBJ1-1; D call uncertain. V was pared by 11 bases and J by 1 base, with 8 bases between. CDR1 is MDHEN, CDR2 SYDVKM, per germline. The CDR3 is 11 amino acids. The CDR3 DNA reads TGTGCCGGAACAAGGAACACTGAAGCTTTCTTT. Encoded protein: CAGTRNTEAFF.

This clonotype has only a few counts. V is TRBV5-1 and J is TRBJ1-2; the match to TRBD1 covers 7 bases. Germline values: CDR1 SGHRS, CDR2 YFSETQ. The length of the CDR3 is 15 residues. Germline trimming cut 4 bases from V and 4 bases from J; bases unmatched to any gene: 10. This CDR3 is CASSILLQGTYGYTF. The DNA of the CDR3 is TGCGCCAGCAGCATCCTCCTACAGGGGACCTATGGCTACACCTTC.

The chain joins TRBV6-2 or TRBV6-3 to TRBJ2-7; 8 bases match TRBD2. The CDR3 consists of 15 residues. With 1 base clipped from V and 5 bases from J, the junction kept 7 bases outside the gene matches. The germline CDR1 and CDR2 sequences are MNHEY and SVGEGT. This CDR3 is CASSYFREGRDEQYF. In DNA, the CDR3 is TGTGCCAGCAGTTACTTTCGGGAGGGACGAGACGAGCAGTACTTC.

The genes are TRBV12-3 or TRBV12-4 and TRBJ1-2; D might be TRBD1 (5 bases). CDR3 length: 15 residues. V was clipped by 1 base and J by 4 bases, with 13 bases between them. The CDR3 is CASSLGGLPSYGYTF. In DNA form, the CDR3 reads TGTGCCAGCAGTTTAGGGGGCCTACCGAGCTATGGCTACACCTTC.

This clonotype was picked up a small number of times. The chain uses TRBV4-3 and TRBJ1-1; no reliable D call. The ends were cut back, 0 bases at V and 3 bases at J, with 5 bases in the middle. Looked up from germline, CDR1 is LGHNA and CDR2 is YSLEER. The CDR3 is made up of 13 amino acids. The CDR3 spells CASSQDGHTEAFF. CDR3 coding DNA: TGCGCCAGCAGCCAAGATGGACACACTGAAGCTTTCTTT.

This clonotype occurred a few times. This chain uses TRBV6-1 with TRBJ2-5; D may be TRBD1 (5 bases). CDR3 length: 13 amino acids. V was shortened by 6 bases and J by 2 bases, with 10 bases between the two germline ends. The germline V gene encodes CDR1 MNHNS and CDR2 SASEGT. The CDR3 spells CASSHTGQETQYF. Written as DNA, the CDR3 is TGTGCCAGCAGCCACACAGGACAAGAGACCCAGTACTTC.

This clonotype was observed many times. CDR3 sequence reads: CASSLVAYEQYF. CDR3 sequence (DNA): TGTGCCAGCAGCTTGGTGGCCTACGAGCAGTACTTC. This chain uses TRBV7-9 with TRBJ2-7; D ambiguous. V lost 3 bases and J 2 bases, leaving 5 bases between the germline ends. CDR3 length equals 12 residues. Germline V gives CDR1 SEHNR, CDR2 FQNEAQ (reference sequence).

This clonotype was observed a handful of times. The rearrangement links TRBV20-1 to TRBJ2-7; 7 bases agree with TRBD1. CDR1 and CDR2 (germline): DFQATT, SNEGSKA (reference sequence). V was clipped by 3 bases and J by 4 bases; unmatched bases: 3. CDR3 length equals 12 residues. CDR3 region: CSASTGDYEQYV. CDR3 bases: TGCAGTGCTAGTACAGGGGATTACGAGCAGTACGTC.

This clonotype turned up a few times. J is TRBJ2-4 and V is TRBV20-1; possible D gene TRBD2, 6 bases. V lost 4 bases to trimming and J lost 9 bases, with 13 bases between them. CDR3 length: 12 residues. Germline V gives CDR1 DFQATT, CDR2 SNEGSKA (reference sequence). Written as DNA, the CDR3 is TGCAGTGCTAAGGCGGGATCTACCATTCAGTACTTC. The encoded protein is CSAKAGSTIQYF.